This TCR beta chain was documented in a study of T cell clonotyping in hematopoietic cell transplantation. Study-wide results and caveats: At the given depth, recipient repertoires were over 97% de novo clonotypes. Pathologically expanded recipient clonotypes increased progressively from day 30 to day 180 as diversity fell. Graft donor and pretransplant recipient Inverse Simpson Index values predicted broader posttransplant TCR diversity.

Blood collection times were about day -28 and days 30, 100, 180 posttransplant. TCRdb's copy holds only in-frame clones and misses some; the assay was immunoSEQ multiplex PCR. Seen here are approximately 14,000 clones, 65% to 90% observed once, and the top ten hold 9.5% to 15%. The CDR3 sequence is 13 residues long. CDR1 is MNHEY, CDR2 SMNVEV, per germline (reference sequence). The J segment lost 4 bases and the V segment lost 2 bases, leaving 1 base of the junction unmatched. In the case of this clone: Its antigen is still unknown.

The rearrangement uses TRBV27 and TRBJ1-1; 7 bases align to TRBD1. The starting material was PBMCs, obtained 100 days after allogeneic stem cell transplant. This receptor was identified in a male patient in his fifties who had an allogeneic stem cell transplant from an unrelated donor, so T cells may come from the graft donor. Some clones in this sample may be carry-over from other donors' samples. CDR3 in amino acids: CASSLNRGTEAFF. The CDR3 coding sequence is TGTGCCAGCAGTTTAAACAGGGGCACTGAAGCTTTCTTT.